A selection of T cell receptor beta chains follows, all from one sample in a study of human T cells and chemical hapten exposure. TCRdb recomputed calls from the RACE reads with MiXCR, one row per CDR3 protein. This sample carries some 42,000 distinct CDR3 sequences, approximately 9.7% of them seen once, and the ten largest clones take 11% to 15%. The material was whole blood, obtained in connection with sensitization to the hapten diphenylcyclopropenone (DPC). The receptors derive from a woman aged 25 to 39 with alopecia areata. Some clones in this sample may be carry-over from other donors' samples. CDR3s include the opening cysteine and the closing phenylalanine or tryptophan. Each record gives: J gene, D gene, V gene, clone size, CDR3 protein, CDR3 DNA. The D gene is left open where the match is weak. Only part of the rows carry a size: once, few, many, or a class if the clone is expanded.

TRBJ2-6 - TRBV11-2 few CASSLAPPGSGANVLTF TGTGCCAGCAGCTTAGCCCCCCCAGGGTCTGGGGCCAACGTCCTGACTTTC
TRBJ1-6 - TRBV7-2 few CASSLGVPRNSPLHF TGTGCCAGCAGCTTAGGGGTACCGCGTAATTCACCCCTCCACTTT
TRBJ2-1 - TRBV2 many CASRPPLAALTEQFF TGTGCCAGCAGGCCCCCCTTAGCGGCCCTCACTGAGCAGTTCTTC
TRBJ2-1 TRBD1 TRBV5-1 few CASSPGQGGYNEQFF TGCGCCAGCAGCCCGGGACAGGGGGGCTACAATGAGCAGTTCTTC
TRBJ2-5 TRBD2 TRBV7-8 - CASSLALAGQETQYF TGTGCCAGCAGCTTAGCGCTAGCGGGGCAAGAGACCCAGTACTTC
TRBJ2-1 TRBD2 TRBV12-3/TRBV12-4 few CASSLTSGGNNEQFF TGTGCCAGCAGTTTGACTAGCGGGGGAAACAATGAGCAGTTCTTC
TRBJ1-5 - TRBV20-1 few CSARSLSRGANDQPQHF TGCAGTGCTAGATCGTTGTCTCGGGGGGCTAACGATCAGCCCCAGCATTTT
TRBJ2-7 - TRBV4-1 few CASSQDLVLSFYEQYF TGCGCCAGCAGCCAAGATTTAGTATTAAGCTTCTACGAGCAGTACTTC
TRBJ2-3 - TRBV5-5 many CASSGAGAEDTQYF TGTGCCAGCAGCGGCGCCGGGGCCGAAGATACGCAGTATTTT
TRBJ1-2 TRBD1 TRBV7-2 many CASSPGQGGYGYTF TGTGCCAGCAGCCCAGGACAGGGGGGCTATGGCTACACCTTC
TRBJ2-1 - TRBV21-1 few CASSSTPGPGISSYNEQFF TGTGCCAGCAGCTCGACGCCGGGGCCCGGAATTAGCTCCTACAATGAGCAGTTCTTC
TRBJ2-1 TRBD2 TRBV25-1 - CASSDMAGVGEQFF TGTGCCAGCAGTGACATGGCGGGGGTTGGTGAGCAGTTCTTC
TRBJ1-4 - TRBV4-3 - CASSQDRGKTYEKLFF TGCGCCAGCAGCCAAGATAGAGGGAAGACGTATGAAAAACTGTTTTTT
TRBJ1-6 - TRBV5-1 few CASSLYGGANSPLHF TGCGCCAGCAGCTTATATGGCGGAGCTAATTCACCCCTCCACTTT
TRBJ2-5 - TRBV27 few CASSKRVDQETQYF TGTGCCAGCAGCAAGCGGGTCGACCAAGAGACCCAGTACTTC
TRBJ2-5 TRBD2 TRBV20-1 many CSARKVAGETQYF TGCAGTGCTAGAAAGGTAGCGGGGGAGACCCAGTACTTC
TRBJ1-6 - TRBV6-2/TRBV6-3 few CASSSFNSPLHF TGTGCCAGCAGTTCCTTTAATTCACCCCTCCACTTT
TRBJ2-7 - TRBV24-1 few CATSENWEMSEQYF TGTGCCACCAGTGAGAATTGGGAGATGAGCGAGCAGTACTTC
TRBJ2-1 - TRBV7-2 many CASSLDHNEQFF TGTGCCAGCAGCTTAGACCACAATGAGCAGTTCTTC
TRBJ1-6 - TRBV20-1 many CSARDNRRNSPLHF TGCAGTGCTAGAGATAATAGGAGGAATTCACCCCTCCACTTT
TRBJ2-2 - TRBV7-9 - CASSLEPRSNTGELFF TGTGCCAGCAGCTTAGAGCCCCGGTCAAACACCGGGGAGCTGTTTTTT
TRBJ2-7 TRBD1 TRBV7-9 few CASSLTGAGEQYF TGTGCCAGCAGCTTAACAGGGGCCGGGGAGCAGTACTTC
TRBJ2-1 - TRBV6-6 once CASREGGSYNEQFF TGTGCCAGCAGGGAGGGGGGGTCCTACAATGAGCAGTTCTTC
TRBJ2-7 TRBD1 TRBV5-1 many CASSLDTGVSYEQYF TGCGCCAGCAGCTTGGACACAGGGGTCTCCTACGAGCAGTACTTC
TRBJ1-1 - TRBV30 many CACERNTEAFF TGTGCCTGTGAGAGGAACACTGAAGCCTTCTTT
TRBJ2-2 - TRBV12-3/TRBV12-4 few CASSPTGFAGELFF TGTGCCAGCAGCCCAACAGGGTTCGCCGGGGAGCTGTTTTTT
TRBJ1-3 TRBD1 TRBV5-1 - CASSLGTDERTIYF TGCGCCAGCAGCCTCGGGACAGACGAAAGGACCATATATTTT
TRBJ2-1 - TRBV20-1 - CSARLARYNEQFF TGCAGTGCTAGGCTAGCCAGATACAATGAGCAGTTCTTC
TRBJ2-4 - TRBV6-6 many CASSYSTGWRDIQYF TGTGCCAGCAGTTACTCAACAGGGTGGAGGGACATTCAGTACTTC
TRBJ2-7 - TRBV7-9 few CASSLGQGPTYEQYF TGTGCCAGCAGCTTAGGGCAGGGGCCGACCTACGAGCAGTACTTC
TRBJ2-7 - TRBV5-1 - CASSDRPDEQYF TGCGCCAGCAGCGACCGACCAGATGAGCAGTACTTC
TRBJ2-1 TRBD2 TRBV9 many CASSATFLAGSSYNEQFF TGTGCCAGCAGCGCAACTTTCCTAGCGGGGAGCTCCTACAATGAGCAGTTCTTC
TRBJ2-5 TRBD1 TRBV29-1 few CSVEDRGTGGETQYF TGCAGCGTTGAAGATCGGGGGACAGGGGGAGAGACCCAGTACTTC
TRBJ1-3 - TRBV7-2 - CASSFYGNTIYF TGTGCCAGCAGCTTTTACGGAAACACCATATATTTT
TRBJ2-1 - TRBV20-1 few CSASWPRGHNEQFF TGCAGTGCTAGTTGGCCCCGAGGGCACAATGAGCAGTTCTTC
TRBJ1-5 - TRBV10-2 - CASNAGTPYESQHF TGCGCCAGCAACGCCGGGACACCCTACGAGTCCCAGCATTTT
TRBJ2-2 - TRBV30 - CAWTRPGNGELFF TGTGCCTGGACCAGACCAGGAAACGGGGAGCTGTTTTTT
TRBJ2-1 - TRBV12-3/TRBV12-4 - CASSVGGWNEQFF TGTGCCAGCAGCGTTGGGGGCTGGAATGAGCAGTTCTTC
TRBJ1-4 - TRBV5-6 - CASSLASGVEEKLFF TGTGCCAGCAGCCTAGCGTCGGGGGTGGAAGAAAAACTGTTTTTT
TRBJ1-5 TRBD1 TRBV19 many CASKTDRGSNQPQHF TGTGCCAGTAAAACGGACAGGGGCAGCAATCAGCCCCAGCATTTT
TRBJ1-1 - TRBV7-3 few CASSGGTEAFF TGTGCCAGCAGCGGGGGAACTGAAGCTTTCTTT
TRBJ1-1 - TRBV6-6 - CASGSGTGNTEAFF TGTGCCAGCGGATCAGGGACGGGGAACACTGAAGCTTTCTTT
TRBJ1-2 - TRBV5-1 many CASSPERTYGYTF TGCGCCAGCAGCCCGGAGCGGACCTATGGCTACACCTTC
TRBJ2-3 - TRBV9 once CASSVAIPDTQYF TGTGCCAGCAGCGTGGCCATCCCGGATACGCAGTATTTT
TRBJ2-5 - TRBV6-1 few CASSESWGVQETQYF TGTGCCAGCAGTGAATCTTGGGGAGTCCAAGAGACCCAGTACTTC
TRBJ1-2 - TRBV6-2/TRBV6-3 many CASTATTQSSSTF TGTGCCAGCACCGCCACTACCCAGTCTTCTAGCACCTTC
TRBJ2-1 TRBD2 TRBV20-1 few CSARPLLLAGHSYNEQFF TGCAGTGCTAGACCCTTGTTACTAGCGGGGCACTCCTACAATGAGCAGTTCTTC
TRBJ2-1 TRBD1 TRBV11-2 many CASEPLDRAYNEQFF TGTGCCAGCGAACCTCTGGACAGGGCTTACAATGAGCAGTTCTTC
TRBJ1-2 - TRBV12-3/TRBV12-4 few CASTPNRAPYYGYTF TGTGCCAGCACCCCGAACAGGGCCCCCTACTATGGCTACACCTTC
TRBJ2-4 - TRBV7-9 - CASGGKNIQYF TGTGCCAGTGGGGGAAAAAACATTCAGTACTTC
TRBJ1-5 TRBD1 TRBV30 - CAWSPLTGNQPQHF TGTGCCTGGAGCCCACTGACAGGGAACCAGCCCCAGCATTTT
TRBJ2-6 - TRBV12-3/TRBV12-4 many CASRPPGPGANVLTF TGTGCCAGCAGGCCCCCCGGGCCCGGGGCCAACGTCCTGACTTTC